The sequence of this T cell receptor (beta chain) was determined in a study of cytomegalovirus exposure and HLA in healthy donors. Study-level findings and limits: In a later analysis, V- and J-gene trimming of beta chains associated with a DCLRE1C missense variant, replicated independently. CMV serostatus was the sole immune exposure information available.

Between the trimmed V and J ends, which lost 4 bases and 0 bases, there was a span of 10 bases. This CDR3 comprises 15 residues. CDR1 is MDHEN and CDR2 is SYDVKM in the germline V gene. Both 60 Vbeta primers and 13 Jbeta primers went into the PCR. Only in-frame clones appear in the TCRdb table, and some are missing; sequencing was by immunoSEQ multiplex PCR. The sample records around 72,000 clones, over 50% being singletons. Turning to this clone: The antigen is undetermined.

V and J are TRBV28 and TRBJ1-3, with D unclear. Sequencing was carried out using PBMCs. The source of this sequence is a man in his forties or fifties in good health and CMV-seropositive. The CDR3 DNA sequence: TGTGCCAGCAGTTCCGCCGGGGACTCTGGAAACACCATATATTTT. It specifies CASSSAGDSGNTIYF.